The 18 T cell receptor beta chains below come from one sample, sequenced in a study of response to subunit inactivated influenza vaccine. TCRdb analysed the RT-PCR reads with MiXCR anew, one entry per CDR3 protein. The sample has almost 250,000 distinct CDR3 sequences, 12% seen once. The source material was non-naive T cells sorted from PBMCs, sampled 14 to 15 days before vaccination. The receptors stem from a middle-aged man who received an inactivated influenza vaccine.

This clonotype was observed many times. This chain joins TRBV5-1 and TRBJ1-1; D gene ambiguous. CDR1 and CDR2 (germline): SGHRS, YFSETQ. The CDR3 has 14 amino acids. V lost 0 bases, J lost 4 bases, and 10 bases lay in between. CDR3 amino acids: CASSLAGSGTEAFF. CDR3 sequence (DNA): TGCGCCAGCAGCTTGGCGGGCTCCGGCACTGAAGCTTTCTTT.

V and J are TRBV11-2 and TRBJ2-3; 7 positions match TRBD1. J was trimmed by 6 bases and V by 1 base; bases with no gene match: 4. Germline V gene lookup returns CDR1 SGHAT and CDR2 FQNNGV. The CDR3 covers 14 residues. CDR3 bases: TGTGCCAGCAGCTTAGCGGACAGGAGCGATACGCAGTATTTT. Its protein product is CASSLADRSDTQYF.

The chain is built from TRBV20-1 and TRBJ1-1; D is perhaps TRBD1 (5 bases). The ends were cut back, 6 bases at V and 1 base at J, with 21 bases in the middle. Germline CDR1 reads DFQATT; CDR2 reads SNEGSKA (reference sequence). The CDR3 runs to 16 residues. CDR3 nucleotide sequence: TGCAGTGCGGCAAGCCTCACGGGGCCGCGGAACACTGAAGCTTTCTTT. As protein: CSAASLTGPRNTEAFF.

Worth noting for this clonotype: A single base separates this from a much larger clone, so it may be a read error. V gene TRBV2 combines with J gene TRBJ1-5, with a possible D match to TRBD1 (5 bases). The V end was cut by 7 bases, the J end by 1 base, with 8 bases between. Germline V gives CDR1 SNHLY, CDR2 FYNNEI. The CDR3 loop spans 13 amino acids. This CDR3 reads CASIRDSNQPQHF. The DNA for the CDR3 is TGTGCCAGCATCCGGGACAGCAATCAGCCCCAGCATTTT.

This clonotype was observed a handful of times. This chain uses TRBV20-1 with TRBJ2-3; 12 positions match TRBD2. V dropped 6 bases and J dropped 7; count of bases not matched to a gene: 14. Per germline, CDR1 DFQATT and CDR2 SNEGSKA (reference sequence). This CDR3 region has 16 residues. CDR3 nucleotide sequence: TGCAGTGCGACCAACGTGGCTAGCGGGGGGGCAAATACGCAGTATTTT. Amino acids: CSATNVASGGANTQYF.

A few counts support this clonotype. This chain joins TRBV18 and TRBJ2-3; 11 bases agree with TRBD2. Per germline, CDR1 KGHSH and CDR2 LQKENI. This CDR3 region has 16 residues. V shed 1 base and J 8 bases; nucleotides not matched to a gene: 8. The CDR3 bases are TGTGCCAGCTCACCACAGGGACTAGCGGCGCCCGTTACGCAGTATTTT. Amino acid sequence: CASSPQGLAAPVTQYF.

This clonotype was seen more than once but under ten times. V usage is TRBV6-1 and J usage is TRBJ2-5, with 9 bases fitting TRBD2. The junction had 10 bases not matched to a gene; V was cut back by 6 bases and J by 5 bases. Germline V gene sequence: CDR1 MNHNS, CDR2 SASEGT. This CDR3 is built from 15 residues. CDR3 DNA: TGTGCCAGCAGACCCTCTAGCGGGACTAGGGAGACCCAGTACTTC. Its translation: CASRPSSGTRETQYF.

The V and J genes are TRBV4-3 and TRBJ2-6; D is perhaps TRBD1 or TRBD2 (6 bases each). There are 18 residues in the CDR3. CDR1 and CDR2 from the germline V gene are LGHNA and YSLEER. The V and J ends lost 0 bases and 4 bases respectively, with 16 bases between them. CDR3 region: CASSQDHPTGAGANVLTF. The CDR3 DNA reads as TGCGCCAGCAGCCAAGATCACCCAACGGGGGCCGGGGCCAACGTCCTGACTTTC.

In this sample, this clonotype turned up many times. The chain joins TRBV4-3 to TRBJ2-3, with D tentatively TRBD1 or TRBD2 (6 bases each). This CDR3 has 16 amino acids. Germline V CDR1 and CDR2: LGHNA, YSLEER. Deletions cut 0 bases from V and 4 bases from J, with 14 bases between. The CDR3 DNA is TGCGCCAGCAGCCAAGAATCGGGTGGGGGGCCAGATACGCAGTATTTT. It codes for CASSQESGGGPDTQYF.

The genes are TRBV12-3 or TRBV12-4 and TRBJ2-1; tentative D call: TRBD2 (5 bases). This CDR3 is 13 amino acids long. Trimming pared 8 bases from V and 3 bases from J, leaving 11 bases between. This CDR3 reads CASRNRDYNEQFF. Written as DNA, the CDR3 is TGTGCCAGCCGTAACCGGGACTACAATGAGCAGTTCTTC.

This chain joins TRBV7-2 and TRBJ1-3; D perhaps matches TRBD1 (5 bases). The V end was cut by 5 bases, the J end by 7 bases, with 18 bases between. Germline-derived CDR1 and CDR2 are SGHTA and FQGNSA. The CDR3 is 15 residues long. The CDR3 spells CASSTRDGAFNTIYF. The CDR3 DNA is TGTGCCAGCAGCACTAGGGACGGGGCTTTCAACACCATATATTTT.

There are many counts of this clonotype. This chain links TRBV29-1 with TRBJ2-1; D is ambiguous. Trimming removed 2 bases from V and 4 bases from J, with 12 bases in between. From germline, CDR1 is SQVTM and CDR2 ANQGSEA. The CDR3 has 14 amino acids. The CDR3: CSVELAGEYNEQFF. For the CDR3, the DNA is TGCAGCGTTGAATTGGCTGGAGAATACAATGAGCAGTTCTTC.

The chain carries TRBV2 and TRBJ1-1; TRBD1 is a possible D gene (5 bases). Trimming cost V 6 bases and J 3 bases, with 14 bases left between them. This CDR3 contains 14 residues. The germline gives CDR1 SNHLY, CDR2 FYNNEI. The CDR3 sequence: CASRAPGGHTEAFF. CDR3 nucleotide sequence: TGTGCCAGCAGGGCCCCGGGGGGACACACTGAAGCTTTCTTT. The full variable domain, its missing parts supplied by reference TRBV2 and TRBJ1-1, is EPEVTQTPSHQVTQMGQEVILRCVPISNHLYFYWYRQILGQKVEFLVSFYNNEISEKSEIFDDQFSVERPDGSNFTLKIRSTKLEDSAMYFCASRAPGGHTEAFFGQGTRLTVV.

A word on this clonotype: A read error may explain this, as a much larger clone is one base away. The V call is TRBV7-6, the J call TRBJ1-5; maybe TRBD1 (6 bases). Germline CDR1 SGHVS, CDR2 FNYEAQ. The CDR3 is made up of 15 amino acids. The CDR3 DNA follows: TGTGCCAGCAGCCGGACAGCAAATAGCAATCAGCCCCAGCGTTTT. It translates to CASSRTANSNQPQRF.

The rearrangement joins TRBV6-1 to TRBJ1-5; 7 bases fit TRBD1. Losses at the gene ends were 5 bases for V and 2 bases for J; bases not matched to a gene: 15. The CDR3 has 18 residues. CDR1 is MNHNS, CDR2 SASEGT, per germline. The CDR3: CASSRLGRQGYGNQPQHF. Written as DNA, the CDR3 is TGTGCCAGCAGTCGCTTAGGCAGACAGGGTTACGGCAATCAGCCCCAGCATTTT.

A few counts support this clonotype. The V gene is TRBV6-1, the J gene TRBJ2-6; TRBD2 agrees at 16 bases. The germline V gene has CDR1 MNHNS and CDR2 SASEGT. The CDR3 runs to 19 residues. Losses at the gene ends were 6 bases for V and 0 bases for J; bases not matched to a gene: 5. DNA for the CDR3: TGTGCCAGCAGCCGGGGACTAGCGGGGGGGATCTCTGGGGCCAACGTCCTGACTTTC. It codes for CASSRGLAGGISGANVLTF.

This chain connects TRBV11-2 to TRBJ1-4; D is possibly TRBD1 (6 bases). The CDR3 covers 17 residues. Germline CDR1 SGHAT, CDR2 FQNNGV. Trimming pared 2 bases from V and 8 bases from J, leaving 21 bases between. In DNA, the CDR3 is TGTGCCAGCAGCTTAAGGAGTTGGGGGGCTAACAGGGAAAAACTGTTTTTT. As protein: CASSLRSWGANREKLFF.

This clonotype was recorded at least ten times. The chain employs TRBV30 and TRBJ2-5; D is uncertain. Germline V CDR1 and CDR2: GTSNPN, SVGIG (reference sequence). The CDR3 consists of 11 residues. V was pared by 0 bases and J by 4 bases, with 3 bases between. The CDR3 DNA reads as TGTGCCTGGAGTGTTGGAGAGACCCAGTACTTC. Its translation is CAWSVGETQYF.